Listed below are T cell receptor beta chains from one sample, sequenced in a study of blood T cell repertoires in COVID-19. Sequencing was performed with immunoSEQ multiplex PCR; in TCRdb, only in-frame clones are kept and a portion is missing. The table includes a few hundred thousand clones, about 88% detected once. Sequenced: peripheral blood. The receptor set was obtained from a woman between 25 and 40 years old with COVID-19, enrolled during active disease. Both conserved end residues are part of each CDR3. The D gene is left open where the match is weak. Clone size is stated in some rows and not others, as once, few, many or a class when expanded.

D: TRBD1; V: TRBV11-2; J: TRBJ1-2; size: .; CDR3: CASSPRTGSGGYTF; DNA: TGTGCCAGCAGCCCGCGGACAGGGAGTGGTGGCTACACCTTC
D: TRBD2; V: TRBV16; J: TRBJ2-1; size: .; CDR3: CASTTPKGGVSYNEQFF; DNA: TGTGCCAGCACCACTCCGAAGGGAGGGGTCTCCTACAATGAGCAGTTCTTC
D: TRBD2; V: TRBV29-1; J: TRBJ2-3; size: .; CDR3: CSVGSGSETDTQYF; DNA: TGCAGCGTTGGCAGCGGGAGCGAGACCGATACGCAGTATTTT
D: .; V: TRBV6-5; J: TRBJ1-6; size: .; CDR3: CASTPVPPNSPLHF; DNA: TGTGCCAGCACCCCGGTGCCCCCGAATTCACCCCTCCACTTT
D: .; V: TRBV19; J: TRBJ2-1; size: once; CDR3: CASSENYNEQFF; DNA: TGTGCCAGTAGTGAGAATTACAATGAGCAGTTCTTC
D: TRBD2; V: TRBV5-1; J: TRBJ2-1; size: few; CDR3: CASSRDYQQFF; DNA: TGCGCCAGCAGCCGGGACTACCAGCAGTTCTTC
D: .; V: TRBV29-1; J: TRBJ1-2; size: .; CDR3: CSVVGPAGLGYTF; DNA: TGCAGCGTTGTGGGCCCCGCAGGGCTTGGCTACACCTTC
D: TRBD1; V: TRBV7-3; J: TRBJ1-1; size: .; CDR3: CASSPDGTATEAFF; DNA: TGTGCCAGCAGCCCGGACGGGACAGCGACTGAAGCTTTCTTT
D: TRBD1; V: TRBV5-8; J: TRBJ1-3; size: .; CDR3: CASSFSGTEGFGNTIYF; DNA: TGTGCCAGCAGCTTCTCCGGGACAGAGGGTTTTGGAAACACCATATATTTT
D: TRBD1; V: TRBV2; J: TRBJ2-7; size: .; CDR3: CASRAIGQGTEQYF; DNA: TGTGCCAGCAGGGCCATAGGACAGGGAACCGAGCAGTACTTC
D: TRBD1; V: TRBV7-2; J: TRBJ2-5; size: .; CDR3: CASSRDSMQETQYF; DNA: TGTGCCAGCAGCCGGGACAGCATGCAAGAGACCCAGTACTTC
D: TRBD2; V: TRBV24-1; J: TRBJ2-1; size: .; CDR3: CATSDLTTSGTNEQFF; DNA: TGTGCCACCAGTGATTTGACGACTAGCGGGACTAATGAGCAGTTCTTC
D: TRBD2; V: TRBV11-3; J: TRBJ2-1; size: .; CDR3: CASSLGTSEDNEQFF; DNA: TGTGCCAGCAGCTTAGGGACTAGCGAAGACAATGAGCAGTTCTTC
D: .; V: TRBV5-1; J: TRBJ2-2; size: .; CDR3: CASSYRDSAVTGELFF; DNA: TGCGCCAGCAGCTACCGGGACTCAGCCGTCACCGGGGAGCTGTTTTTT
D: TRBD1; V: TRBV6-5; J: TRBJ2-7; size: .; CDR3: CASSRDRAHEQYF; DNA: TGTGCCAGCAGTCGGGACAGGGCTCACGAGCAGTACTTC
D: .; V: TRBV7-2; J: TRBJ2-1; size: .; CDR3: CASSLEGGAPSNEQFF; DNA: TGTGCCAGCAGCTTAGAAGGGGGAGCCCCCTCAAATGAGCAGTTCTTC
D: TRBD2; V: TRBV28; J: TRBJ2-1; size: .; CDR3: CATSISGSSYNEQFF; DNA: TGTGCCACCTCAATTAGCGGGAGCTCCTACAATGAGCAGTTCTTC
D: TRBD2; V: TRBV7-9; J: TRBJ2-5; size: .; CDR3: CASSAWTSGETQYF; DNA: TGTGCCAGCAGCGCCTGGACTAGCGGAGAGACCCAGTACTTC
D: TRBD2; V: TRBV19; J: TRBJ2-1; size: .; CDR3: CATWGPASGPYNEQFF; DNA: TGTGCCACATGGGGGCCAGCTAGCGGGCCCTACAATGAGCAGTTCTTC
D: .; V: TRBV4-2; J: TRBJ1-5; size: .; CDR3: CASRRDRGGSNQPQHF; DNA: TGTGCCAGCAGGCGGGATAGGGGCGGAAGCAATCAGCCCCAGCATTTT
D: TRBD1; V: TRBV5-1; J: TRBJ2-5; size: .; CDR3: CASSTWDRGAETQYF; DNA: TGCGCCAGCAGCACCTGGGACAGGGGGGCGGAGACCCAGTACTTC
D: .; V: TRBV1; J: TRBJ2-2; size: .; CDR3: CTSSQLTSDTGELFF; DNA: TGCACCAGCAGCCAATTAACTAGCGACACCGGGGAGCTGTTTTTT
D: .; V: TRBV6-2/TRBV6-3; J: TRBJ1-4; size: once; CDR3: CASSSREKLFF; DNA: TGTGCCAGCAGTTCCCGTGAAAAACTGTTTTTT
D: .; V: TRBV12-2; J: TRBJ2-1; size: once; CDR3: CASRGVVLAGIHEQFF; DNA: TGTGCAAGTCGCGGGGTAGTACTAGCGGGAATCCATGAGCAGTTCTTC
D: .; V: TRBV2; J: TRBJ1-1; size: .; CDR3: CASTFSPGKIDTEAFF; DNA: TGTGCCAGCACGTTCTCCCCAGGAAAAATAGACACTGAAGCTTTCTTT
D: .; V: TRBV27; J: TRBJ2-1; size: once; CDR3: CASSFEGTEQFF; DNA: TGTGCCAGCAGTTTCGAGGGTACTGAGCAGTTCTTC
D: TRBD1; V: TRBV28; J: TRBJ1-3; size: .; CDR3: CASSSGTEGSGNTIYF; DNA: TGTGCCAGCAGTTCAGGGACAGAGGGTTCTGGAAACACCATATATTTT
D: .; V: TRBV4-1; J: TRBJ1-4; size: .; CDR3: CASSHTSSATNEKLFF; DNA: TGCGCCAGCAGTCATACGAGCAGCGCAACTAATGAAAAACTGTTTTTT
D: TRBD2; V: TRBV5-6; J: TRBJ2-1; size: .; CDR3: CASSFPRLAGLEQFF; DNA: TGTGCCAGCAGCTTCCCAAGACTAGCGGGACTTGAGCAGTTCTTC
D: .; V: TRBV7-2; J: TRBJ1-6; size: .; CDR3: CASSLVRGRGNSPLHF; DNA: TGTGCCAGCAGCTTAGTGCGGGGGCGGGGTAATTCACCCCTCCACTTT
D: .; V: TRBV3-1/TRBV3-2; J: TRBJ1-2; size: .; CDR3: CASSQALNYGYTF; DNA: TGTGCCAGCAGCCAAGCACTGAACTATGGCTACACCTTC
D: TRBD1; V: TRBV5-1; J: TRBJ1-2; size: .; CDR3: CASSLGGQGYGYTF; DNA: TGCGCCAGCAGCTTGGGGGGACAGGGCTATGGCTACACCTTC
D: .; V: TRBV7-2; J: TRBJ2-7; size: once; CDR3: CASSPGVGRSSSWEQYF; DNA: TGTGCCAGCAGCCCAGGGGTTGGACGGAGTAGTTCGTGGGAGCAGTACTTC